The 25 T cell receptor beta chains presented below share a single source sample, sequenced in a study of radiotherapy plus CTLA-4 blockade in lung cancer. Sequencing used immunoSEQ multiplex PCR; TCRdb keeps in-frame clones, though not all of them. This sample has about 97,000 clones, with approximately 74% found just once. The sequencing used peripheral blood, collected from a patient treated with radiotherapy plus ipilimumab. These receptors all stem from a human donor with non-small cell lung cancer who had a partial response to radiotherapy plus ipilimumab. Some clones in this sample may be carry-over from other donors' samples.

The chain combines TRBV6-1 with TRBJ1-1; possibly TRBD1 for D (5 bases). Germline-derived CDR1 and CDR2 are MNHNS and SASEGT. This CDR3 spans 13 amino acids. V was trimmed by 6 bases and J by 2 bases, leaving 10 bases between them. The CDR3 reads CASRRTLNTEAFF. The CDR3 DNA sequence: TGTGCCAGCAGACGGACACTTAACACTGAAGCTTTCTTT.

This chain uses TRBV5-4 with TRBJ1-1; no definite D call. CDR1 SGHNT and CDR2 YYREEE come from the germline V gene (reference sequence). V lost 1 base to trimming and J lost 0 bases, with 10 bases between them. CDR3 size: 15 residues. This chain's CDR3 is CASSLLLGMNTEAFF. CDR3 sequence (DNA): TGTGCCAGCAGCTTGTTGCTAGGCATGAACACTGAAGCTTTCTTT.

V gene TRBV11-2 combines with J gene TRBJ2-7; no firm D call. There are 16 residues in the CDR3. Germline CDR1 SGHAT, CDR2 FQNNGV. The ends were cut back, 2 bases at V and 0 bases at J, with 14 bases in the middle. The CDR3 here is CASSLIWRIGSYEQYF. For the CDR3, the DNA is TGTGCCAGCAGCTTAATATGGCGGATAGGCTCCTACGAGCAGTACTTC. Together with reference TRBV11-2 and TRBJ2-7, the CDR3 gives the full variable domain: EAGVAQSPRYKIIEKRQSVAFWCNPISGHATLYWYQQILGQGPKLLIQFQNNGVVDDSQLPKDRFSAERLKGVDSTLKIQPAKLEDSAVYLCASSLIWRIGSYEQYFGPGTRLTVT.

This clone showed up just a few times. The CDR3 bases are TGTGCCAGCAGCCGTGACAGTACGGACATAGACACCATATATTTT. Translated, it gives CASSRDSTDIDTIYF. V usage is TRBV7-9 and J usage is TRBJ1-3; possible D gene TRBD1, 5 bases. The germline V gene encodes CDR1 SEHNR and CDR2 FQNEAQ (reference sequence). V lost 5 bases, J lost 8 bases, and 19 bases lay in between. The CDR3 sequence is 15 residues long.

The chain couples TRBV2 to TRBJ2-7; 8 bases line up with TRBD1. The CDR3 runs to 14 residues. Germline V lookup: CDR1 SNHLY, CDR2 FYNNEI. Trimming at V came to 4 bases and at J to 5 bases, leaving 7 bases not matched to a gene. CDR3 residues: CASSGIRGLHEQYF. The CDR3 nucleotides read TGTGCCAGCAGTGGGATCAGGGGGCTCCACGAGCAGTACTTC.

CDR3 DNA: TGCGCCAGCAGAGAAATAGCGGGGCAGGAGACCCAGTACTTC. This codes for CASREIAGQETQYF. The chain uses TRBV5-1 and TRBJ2-5; 8 nucleotides match TRBD2. The CDR3 sequence is 14 residues long. The germline gives CDR1 SGHRS, CDR2 YFSETQ. The trim removed 5 bases at V and 5 bases at J, leaving 8 bases unmatched.

The chain is built from TRBV18 and TRBJ2-1, with D possibly TRBD2 on 5 matching bases. In germline, CDR1 is KGHSH, CDR2 LQKENI. V lost 0 bases, J lost 7 bases, and 10 bases lay in between. The CDR3 contains 14 residues. CDR3 region: CASSPPVRENEQFF. CDR3 bases: TGTGCCAGCTCACCACCGGTAAGGGAGAATGAGCAGTTCTTC.

The chain combines TRBV28 with TRBJ1-3; possible D gene TRBD1, 5 bases. The V gene's germline CDR1 is MDHEN and CDR2 SYDVKM. Trimming pared 8 bases from V and 0 bases from J, leaving 20 bases between. The CDR3 is 17 residues long. The CDR3 region has the DNA TGTGCCAGCGGACGGGGGGGTCAGCCCCGCTCTGGAAACACCATATATTTT. Translation gives CASGRGGQPRSGNTIYF.

For the CDR3, the DNA is TGTGCCAGCAGGTACTCTGGAAACACCATATATTTT. Protein: CASRYSGNTIYF. This chain uses TRBV2 with TRBJ1-3; D remains unclear. Per the germline V gene, CDR1 is SNHLY and CDR2 is FYNNEI. This CDR3 is 12 amino acids long. V dropped 6 bases and J dropped 0 bases, with 3 bases sitting between them.

The chain joins TRBV5-6 to TRBJ1-1, with unresolved D. The CDR3 consists of 12 residues. The V and J ends lost 4 bases and 5 bases respectively, with 9 bases between them. Germline V gives CDR1 SGHDT, CDR2 YYEEEE. The DNA for the CDR3 is TGTGCCAGCAGCGCCTTACGGACTGAAGCTTTCTTT. Amino acids: CASSALRTEAFF.

The rearrangement links TRBV18 to TRBJ2-3; D unclear. V lost 3 bases, J lost 10 bases, and 14 bases lay in between. This CDR3 contains 13 residues. The germline gives CDR1 KGHSH, CDR2 LQKENI. The CDR3 DNA follows: TGTGCCAGCTCACCCGATCGGTCTGATGCGCAGTATTTT. It is translated as CASSPDRSDAQYF.

The chain has TRBV7-2 and TRBJ2-5; 8 bases agree with TRBD1. Germline values: CDR1 SGHTA, CDR2 FQGNSA. The ends lost 4 bases at V and 2 bases at J; junction bases unmatched: 6. The CDR3 extends over 15 amino acids. The CDR3 reads CASSWQGAIQETQYF. CDR3 nucleotides: TGTGCCAGCAGCTGGCAGGGGGCTATTCAAGAGACCCAGTACTTC.

V is TRBV4-2 and J is TRBJ2-3; 7 bases are shared with TRBD1. The CDR3 is made up of 22 amino acids. V lost 0 bases, J lost 5 bases, and 26 bases stayed unmatched. CDR1 LGHNA and CDR2 YNFKEQ come from the germline V gene. CDR3 coding DNA: TGTGCCAGCAGCCAAGAAGGTTCGACGGGACAGTATGTTTCCCTCCACCTAGATACGCAGTATTTT. Translation: CASSQEGSTGQYVSLHLDTQYF.

This clone was recorded once. This rearrangement joins TRBV7-2 to TRBJ2-2; 7 bases agree with TRBD2. Germline lookup yields CDR1 SGHTA and CDR2 FQGNSA. J gave up 4 bases and V 3 bases, and 8 bases lay outside the gene matches. The CDR3 covers 16 residues. CDR3 loop: CASSFWGRGSTGELFF. DNA of the CDR3: TGTGCCAGCAGCTTTTGGGGGAGGGGCTCCACCGGGGAGCTGTTTTTT.

This chain connects TRBV6-1 to TRBJ2-3, with D maybe TRBD1 (6 bases). There are 14 residues in the CDR3. The germline V gene has CDR1 MNHNS and CDR2 SASEGT. The ends were cut back, 7 bases at V and 1 base at J, with 12 bases in the middle. The CDR3 region has the DNA TGTGCCAGCAATACGGACAGCCGCACAGATACGCAGTATTTT. Its translation: CASNTDSRTDTQYF.

This sequence joins TRBV7-2 and TRBJ2-5, with 7 bases lining up with TRBD2. Germline CDR1 reads SGHTA; CDR2 reads FQGNSA. The CDR3 runs 14 residues. The trim removed 4 bases at V and 4 bases at J, leaving 6 bases unmatched. CDR3 bases: TGTGCCAGCAGCTCCACGGGGGGTCGAGAGACCCAGTACTTC. Translated: CASSSTGGRETQYF.

Written as DNA, the CDR3 is TGCGCCAGCAGCTTGGCAACTAGCGGTCCCACAGATACGCAGTATTTT. This encodes CASSLATSGPTDTQYF. V and J are TRBV5-1 and TRBJ2-3; 8 bases are shared with TRBD2. This CDR3 is built from 16 residues. V lost 0 bases to trimming and J lost 2 bases; unmatched junction nucleotides: 5. The germline gives CDR1 SGHRS, CDR2 YFSETQ.

This chain uses TRBV2 with TRBJ2-5; 10 nucleotides line up with TRBD2. CDR3 size: 14 residues. After removal of 4 bases from V and 3 bases from J, the junction contained 2 bases not matched to a gene. Germline lookup yields CDR1 SNHLY and CDR2 FYNNEI. CDR3 nucleotides: TGTGCCAGCAGTGGCCTAGCGGGGGAAGAGACCCAGTACTTC. It codes for CASSGLAGEETQYF.

V is TRBV11-3 and J is TRBJ2-5; 7 bases match TRBD2. Trimming at V came to 5 bases and at J to 4 bases, leaving 13 bases not matched to a gene. The germline V gene encodes CDR1 SGHNT and CDR2 YENEEA. This CDR3 has 16 residues. The CDR3 sequence: CASSQGGAFSRETQYF. DNA of the CDR3: TGTGCCAGCAGCCAGGGAGGGGCTTTTTCAAGAGAGACCCAGTACTTC.

This chain joins TRBV5-1 and TRBJ2-1; TRBD2 is a possible D gene (5 bases). V gave up 6 bases and J gave up 8 bases, with 21 bases separating them. This CDR3 contains 15 residues. CDR1 and CDR2 from the germline V gene are SGHRS and YFSETQ. Written as DNA, the CDR3 is TGCGCCAGCAATCCCGCCGGGGTTGGGAACTATGAGCAGTTCTTC. Protein sequence: CASNPAGVGNYEQFF.

This sequence joins TRBV28 and TRBJ2-5, with TRBD1 matching over 7 bases. This CDR3 is built from 14 residues. V lost 8 bases and J lost 5; bases outside the gene matches: 11. The germline gives CDR1 MDHEN, CDR2 SYDVKM. CDR3 in amino acids: CASLAQGNRETQYF. CDR3 coding DNA: TGTGCCAGCCTGGCACAGGGGAACCGGGAGACCCAGTACTTC.

The rearrangement joins TRBV9 to TRBJ2-3, with 8 positions matching TRBD1. This CDR3 has 15 amino acids. Germline-derived CDR1 and CDR2 are SGDLS and YYNGEE. Losses at the gene ends were 4 bases for V and 2 bases for J; bases not matched to a gene: 6. The DNA for the CDR3 is TGTGCCAGCAGCATCGGACAGGGATACACAGATACGCAGTATTTT. Encoded protein: CASSIGQGYTDTQYF.

The V call is TRBV7-2, the J call TRBJ1-2; a possible D gene is TRBD1 (5 bases). CDR3 length: 14 residues. Trimming pared 0 bases from V and 8 bases from J, leaving 13 bases between. The germline CDR1 and CDR2 sequences are SGHTA and FQGNSA. This CDR3 reads CASSLALGGSGYTF. In DNA form, the CDR3 reads TGTGCCAGCAGCTTAGCGCTGGGGGGGTCCGGCTACACCTTC.

This clone came up once. The chain is built from TRBV19 and TRBJ1-4; D remains unclear. Germline loops: CDR1 LNHDA, CDR2 SQIVND (reference sequence). This CDR3 comprises 15 residues. The V end lost 10 bases, the J end lost 0 bases, and 15 bases lay between the germline ends. CDR3 sequence (DNA): TGTGCCACTTCCGCCTCAGGCGCAACTAATGAAAAACTGTTTTTT. Translation: CATSASGATNEKLFF.

In this sample, this clone turned up once. This chain uses TRBV12-5 with TRBJ2-7; no definite D call. Per germline, CDR1 LGHNT and CDR2 FRNRAP. This CDR3 region has 13 residues. Trimming stripped 6 bases from V and 1 base from J, with 10 bases between. In DNA form, the CDR3 reads TGTGCTAGTGGCAAAGACACTTCCTACGAGCAGTACTTC. Translated: CASGKDTSYEQYF.